A single sample gave rise to the 27 T cell receptor beta chains below, sequenced in a study of T-cell memory formation after mild COVID-19. MiXCR, run by TCRdb on the 5' RACE reads, gives a single entry per CDR3 protein. The repertoire has about 300,000 distinct CDR3 sequences, less than 20% of them found once; the top ten carry roughly 21%. What was sequenced was PBMCs or a T cell subset sorted from them (not recorded which). These receptors all come from a man between 18 and 29 years old who had mild COVID-19 (a few samples of this study predate the infection). Cell type and time point are not known.

This clonotype was observed a single time. The chain links TRBV11-2 to TRBJ2-7, with 8 positions matching TRBD2. The CDR3 consists of 14 residues. Germline loops: CDR1 SGHAT, CDR2 FQNNGV. V gave up 5 bases and J gave up 4 bases; unmatched junction bases: 7. The CDR3 region has the DNA TGTGCCAGCAGCATCCGGGAGGGCGGGTACGAGCAGTACTTC. This codes for CASSIREGGYEQYF.

The V call is TRBV3-1, the J call TRBJ2-3; 9 nucleotides align to TRBD2. The CDR3 has 13 amino acids. J lost 0 bases, V lost 9 bases, and 1 base had no gene match. CDR1 is LGHDT and CDR2 is YNNKEL in the germline V gene (reference sequence). The CDR3 spells CARAGGSTDTQYF. The CDR3 DNA reads as TGTGCCAGAGCGGGGGGTAGCACAGATACGCAGTATTTT.

The genes are TRBV27 and TRBJ1-1; D ambiguous. Deletions cut 6 bases from V and 0 bases from J, with 11 bases between. CDR1 is MNHEY, CDR2 SMNVEV, per germline (reference sequence). The CDR3 sequence is 14 residues long. The CDR3 sequence is CASSPGLLNTEAFF. The CDR3 region has the DNA TGTGCCAGCAGCCCAGGACTGCTGAACACTGAAGCTTTCTTT.

The chain is built from TRBV2 and TRBJ2-3; unclear D gene. Germline loops: CDR1 SNHLY, CDR2 FYNNEI. The V end was cut by 4 bases, the J end by 1 base, with 15 bases between. There are 16 residues in the CDR3. DNA for the CDR3: TGTGCCAGCAGTGCTGACGGTGGCCTCGGCACAGATACGCAGTATTTT. It specifies CASSADGGLGTDTQYF.

The rearrangement joins TRBV6-2 or TRBV6-3 to TRBJ1-5; TRBD1 matches 8 bases. Looked up from germline, CDR1 is MNHEY and CDR2 is SVGEGT. The CDR3 runs to 18 residues. J gave up 1 base and V 0 bases, and 8 bases lay outside the gene matches. In DNA form, the CDR3 reads TGTGCCAGCAGTTACTCCAGACAGGGGTATTCCAGCAATCAGCCCCAGCATTTT. Its translation: CASSYSRQGYSSNQPQHF.

The V call is TRBV7-2, the J call TRBJ2-3; 8 bases are shared with TRBD2. Germline V gives CDR1 SGHTA, CDR2 FQGNSA. This CDR3 has 18 amino acids. V gave up 5 bases and J gave up 10 bases; unmatched junction bases: 23. The CDR3 is CASSPTLGRGGRILAQYF. The CDR3 DNA reads as TGTGCCAGCAGCCCCACCTTGGGTCGGGGGGGCCGGATCTTGGCGCAGTATTTT.

This chain joins TRBV28 and TRBJ1-5, with 7 bases identical to TRBD1. Germline values: CDR1 MDHEN, CDR2 SYDVKM. The junction had 7 bases not matched to a gene; V was cut back by 2 bases and J by 12 bases. The length of the CDR3 is 13 residues. The DNA for the CDR3 is TGTGCCAGCAGTTTAGGCGCGGACAGGCTCCAGCATTTT. It codes for CASSLGADRLQHF.

V usage is TRBV27 and J usage is TRBJ2-4, with no clear D. The CDR3 is made up of 13 amino acids. V lost 6 bases to trimming and J lost 8 bases, with 14 bases between them. Germline V gene data show CDR1 as MNHEY and CDR2 as SMNVEV (reference sequence). CDR3 coding DNA: TGTGCCAGCAGGGACCTCGGTCAGGACATTCAGTACTTC. Translating gives CASRDLGQDIQYF.

The chain is built from TRBV4-1 and TRBJ1-1; TRBD1 agrees at 8 bases. V shed 3 bases and J 3 bases; nucleotides not matched to a gene: 9. CDR3 length equals 16 residues. The germline V gene has CDR1 MGHRA and CDR2 YSYEKL. The CDR3: CASSHWQGAIDTEAFF. CDR3 sequence (DNA): TGCGCCAGCAGCCATTGGCAGGGGGCGATCGACACTGAAGCTTTCTTT.

The rearrangement links TRBV7-2 to TRBJ2-7, with 9 bases identical to TRBD2. Germline loops: CDR1 SGHTA, CDR2 FQGNSA. There are 16 residues in the CDR3. The V and J ends lost 5 bases and 1 base, in that order; junction bases with no gene match: 9. This chain's CDR3 is CASSPPRAGGSYEQYF. CDR3 nucleotide sequence: TGTGCCAGCAGCCCTCCCCGGGCGGGGGGGTCCTACGAGCAGTACTTC.

V usage is TRBV12-3 or TRBV12-4 and J usage is TRBJ2-5, with 7 bases matching TRBD2. Trimming removed 8 bases from V and 4 bases from J; junction bases left unmatched: 7. CDR3 length: 13 amino acids. The CDR3 DNA is TGTGCCAGCCATGGAACGGGGGGAGAGACCCAGTACTTC. This encodes CASHGTGGETQYF.

V usage is TRBV7-9 and J usage is TRBJ2-1; 9 bases align to TRBD1. Per germline, CDR1 SEHNR and CDR2 FQNEAQ (reference sequence). The CDR3 runs to 15 residues. With 4 bases clipped from V and 8 bases from J, the junction kept 9 bases outside the gene matches. The CDR3 region is CASSYLRDRVDEQFF. The CDR3 nucleotides are TGTGCCAGCAGCTACCTCCGGGACAGGGTGGATGAGCAGTTCTTC.

V usage is TRBV9 and J usage is TRBJ2-1, with D perhaps being TRBD1 or TRBD2 (6 bases each). The CDR3 covers 12 residues. CDR1 is SGDLS and CDR2 is YYNGEE in the germline V gene. Trimming cost V 9 bases and J 10 bases, with 17 bases left between them. CDR3 sequence reads: CATGAVVGEQFF. CDR3 nucleotide sequence: TGTGCCACGGGGGCAGTGGTAGGGGAGCAGTTCTTC.

This clonotype occurred many times. The V gene is TRBV5-1, the J gene TRBJ1-5; perhaps TRBD1 as D (6 bases). Germline lookup yields CDR1 SGHRS and CDR2 YFSETQ. V gave up 4 bases and J gave up 0 bases, with 14 bases separating them. This CDR3 has 16 amino acids. The CDR3 spells CASSPEGGNSNQPQHF. The CDR3 nucleotides read TGCGCCAGCAGCCCCGAGGGGGGGAATAGCAATCAGCCCCAGCATTTT.

The gene calls are TRBV29-1 and TRBJ2-7; TRBD1 might be the D (5 bases). The CDR3 has 14 residues. Trimming took off 5 bases at V and 5 bases at J, with 19 bases between the two ends. Germline V gene sequence: CDR1 SQVTM, CDR2 ANQGSEA. The CDR3 DNA sequence: TGCAGCGTTTTGCGCGGCAGGGCCTTCCACGAGCAGTACTTC. Translated, it gives CSVLRGRAFHEQYF.

The chain uses TRBV19 and TRBJ1-4; perhaps TRBD1 as D (5 bases). Per germline, CDR1 LNHDA and CDR2 SQIVND (reference sequence). This CDR3 is built from 14 residues. The ends were cut back, 5 bases at V and 8 bases at J, with 15 bases in the middle. CDR3 residues: CASSVPGTAEKLFF. CDR3 DNA sequence: TGTGCCAGTAGTGTCCCCGGGACCGCGGAAAAACTGTTTTTT.

The CDR3: CASWAGLAKNIQYF. CDR3 sequence (DNA): TGTGCCAGCTGGGCAGGGCTAGCCAAAAACATTCAGTACTTC. The chain joins TRBV9 to TRBJ2-4; tentative D call: TRBD1 (5 bases). There are 14 residues in the CDR3. CDR1 is SGDLS, CDR2 YYNGEE, per germline. V lost 7 bases and J lost 0, with 11 bases in between.

The V call is TRBV2, the J call TRBJ1-6, with unresolved D. Germline CDR1 reads SNHLY; CDR2 reads FYNNEI. Between the trimmed V and J ends, which lost 3 bases and 10 bases, there was a span of 13 bases. There are 14 residues in the CDR3. CDR3 nucleotides: TGTGCCAGCAGTGACCGGATTCTGCCATCACCCCTCCACTTT. It encodes CASSDRILPSPLHF.

This clonotype was counted a few times. This chain uses TRBV20-1 with TRBJ2-7; D is possibly TRBD2 (7 bases). The CDR3 spans 15 residues. Trimming pared 0 bases from V and 2 bases from J, leaving 14 bases between. The germline gives CDR1 DFQATT, CDR2 SNEGSKA (reference sequence). CDR3 protein: CSARDSRGAPYEQYV. The CDR3 nucleotides read TGCAGTGCTAGAGATTCACGGGGGGCCCCCTACGAGCAGTACGTC.

This chain links TRBV5-1 with TRBJ2-7; D not certain. V was shortened by 2 bases and J by 0 bases, with 12 bases between the two germline ends. From germline, CDR1 is SGHRS and CDR2 YFSETQ. This CDR3 comprises 15 residues. For the CDR3, the DNA is TGCGCCAGCAGCTTTTCGATTCTTAGCTCCTACGAGCAGTACTTC. Its protein product is CASSFSILSSYEQYF.

This clonotype occurred a few times. V usage is TRBV20-1 and J usage is TRBJ2-7; D call uncertain. Trimming stripped 3 bases from V and 3 bases from J, with 12 bases between. The CDR3 is 13 residues long. From germline, CDR1 is DFQATT and CDR2 SNEGSKA (reference sequence). The CDR3 coding sequence is TGCAGTGCTAGTCTTGGGCGGAGCTACGAGCAGTACTTC. Protein product: CSASLGRSYEQYF.

This clonotype was observed a few times. The J gene is TRBJ2-7, the V gene TRBV5-1, with a weak D call TRBD2 (5 bases). The CDR3 spans 14 residues. Looked up from germline, CDR1 is SGHRS and CDR2 is YFSETQ. V lost 4 bases and J 4 bases, leaving 15 bases between the germline ends. CDR3 sequence (DNA): TGCGCCAGCAGCCCCGTTTACGGGGAGTACGAGCAGTACTTC. As protein: CASSPVYGEYEQYF.

This clonotype occurred a few times. V gene TRBV7-9 combines with J gene TRBJ1-1; 7 bases map to TRBD1. Germline values: CDR1 SEHNR, CDR2 FQNEAQ (reference sequence). This CDR3 has 15 amino acids. Trimming took 5 bases from V and 1 from J; bases not matched to a gene: 7. The CDR3 DNA reads TGTGCCAGCAGCAAGACGGGACAGAAGAACACTGAAGCTTTCTTT. Amino acid sequence: CASSKTGQKNTEAFF.

The CDR3 nucleotides read TGTGCCAGCAGCTGGGGGGGCCTAATAGGACAGCCCCAGCATTTT. Its translation: CASSWGGLIGQPQHF. The V gene is TRBV5-6, the J gene TRBJ1-5; D is perhaps TRBD1 (6 bases). This CDR3 contains 15 residues. The V end lost 3 bases, the J end lost 7 bases, and 17 bases lay between the germline ends. Germline V lookup: CDR1 SGHDT, CDR2 YYEEEE.

The genes are TRBV18 and TRBJ1-5; D might be TRBD1 (5 bases). The V and J ends lost 3 bases and 2 bases respectively, with 11 bases between them. This CDR3 has 15 amino acids. The germline V gene encodes CDR1 KGHSH and CDR2 LQKENI. The CDR3 coding sequence is TGTGCCAGCTCACCCGGGACCCCCGGCAATCAGCCCCAGCATTTT. Translation: CASSPGTPGNQPQHF.

This chain joins TRBV7-6 and TRBJ1-1, with D perhaps TRBD1 (6 bases). Trimming cost V 4 bases and J 7 bases, with 13 bases left between them. In germline, CDR1 is SGHVS, CDR2 FNYEAQ. CDR3 size: 13 residues. CDR3 DNA: TGTGCCAGCAGCTCGACAGGATACAGTGAAGCTTTCTTT. It codes for CASSSTGYSEAFF.

The chain links TRBV4-3 to TRBJ1-2; D gene ambiguous. Germline CDR1 and CDR2: LGHNA and YSLEER. V lost 1 base, J lost 5 bases, and 11 bases lay in between. The CDR3 has 14 residues. In DNA, the CDR3 is TGCGCCAGCAGCCAAGCCCCTCCCGCATATGGCTACACCTTC. This codes for CASSQAPPAYGYTF.